These 21 T cell receptor beta chains were sequenced from one sample in a study of cytomegalovirus exposure and HLA in healthy donors. Primers: 60 Vbeta forward and 13 Jbeta reverse. Clones were sequenced by immunoSEQ multiplex PCR, and TCRdb holds only the in-frame ones, with some missing. The sample includes some 130,000 clones, around 81% seen only once; the top ten take about 0.74%. The specimen sequenced was PBMCs. The receptors stem from a man aged 18 to 30 in good health and CMV-seronegative.

In its sample, this clone was seen a few times. CDR3 in amino acids: CASSYIAGGETQYF. In DNA, the CDR3 is TGTGCCAGCAGTTATATAGCGGGGGGGGAGACCCAGTACTTC. V and J are TRBV28 and TRBJ2-5, with TRBD2 matching over 11 bases. The trim removed 4 bases at V and 5 bases at J, leaving 3 bases unmatched. This CDR3 region has 14 residues. Per the germline V gene, CDR1 is MDHEN and CDR2 is SYDVKM.

The chain couples TRBV19 to TRBJ1-2; tentatively, D is TRBD1 (5 bases). The CDR3 contains 10 residues. V was trimmed by 8 bases and J by 11 bases, leaving 12 bases between them. The germline CDR1 and CDR2 sequences are LNHDA and SQIVND (reference sequence). The CDR3 reads CASPWGEYTF. CDR3 sequence (DNA): TGTGCCAGTCCCTGGGGGGAGTACACCTTC.

The chain uses TRBV6-5 and TRBJ2-1, with 7 nucleotides matching TRBD2. From germline, CDR1 is MNHEY and CDR2 SVGAGI. CDR3 length equals 15 residues. The trim removed 6 bases at V and 3 bases at J, leaving 8 bases unmatched. CDR3 residues: CASSPPGGGYNEQFF. The CDR3 DNA is TGTGCCAGCAGCCCCCCCGGCGGGGGCTACAATGAGCAGTTCTTC.

This chain links TRBV28 with TRBJ2-7; the D is unclear. Between the trimmed V and J ends, which lost 1 base and 8 bases, there was a span of 9 bases. The CDR3 totals 12 residues. CDR1 is MDHEN and CDR2 is SYDVKM in the germline V gene. The CDR3: CASSLSVFQQYF. The CDR3 DNA is TGTGCCAGCAGTTTATCAGTTTTCCAGCAGTACTTC.

The chain recombines TRBV25-1 with TRBJ1-2, with 10 positions matching TRBD1. The germline CDR1 and CDR2 sequences are MGHDK and SYGVNS. The length of the CDR3 is 13 residues. With V trimmed by 6 bases and J by 6 bases, 4 bases remained unmatched. CDR3 nucleotide sequence: TGTGCCAGCAGGCAGGGACAGGGGAATGGCTACACCTTC. Protein sequence: CASRQGQGNGYTF.

The chain is built from TRBV2 and TRBJ1-1; D gene unclear. There are 13 residues in the CDR3. V was trimmed by 4 bases and J by 6 bases, leaving 12 bases between them. Germline V gene data show CDR1 as SNHLY and CDR2 as FYNNEI. The CDR3 coding sequence is TGTGCCAGCAGTGCCCCAGACAAGGCTGAAGCTTTCTTT. Translating it yields CASSAPDKAEAFF.

The V call is TRBV4-1, the J call TRBJ1-6; no definite D call. Germline V lookup: CDR1 MGHRA, CDR2 YSYEKL. The CDR3 has 14 residues. Deletions cut 6 bases from V and 6 bases from J, with 12 bases between. CDR3 region: CASSRDMANSPLHF. DNA of the CDR3: TGCGCCAGCAGTCGTGACATGGCTAATTCACCCCTCCACTTT.

V gene TRBV6-6 combines with J gene TRBJ1-6; no reliable D call. In germline, CDR1 is MNHNY, CDR2 SVGAGI (reference sequence). Trimming removed 2 bases from V and 10 bases from J, with 9 bases in between. This CDR3 spans 13 amino acids. The CDR3 region is CASSYDSGSPLHF. CDR3 sequence (DNA): TGTGCCAGCAGTTACGATAGCGGGTCACCCCTCCACTTT.

CDR3 bases: TGTGCCAGCACCCACGGGACAGGAGAGACCCAGTACTTC. Residues: CASTHGTGETQYF. The chain has TRBV6-6 and TRBJ2-5; 8 bases are a match to TRBD1. This CDR3 spans 13 amino acids. The germline gives CDR1 MNHNY, CDR2 SVGAGI (reference sequence). The V gene end was trimmed by 7 bases and the J gene end by 4 bases; junction bases not matched to a gene: 5.

This clone was picked up a small number of times. V usage is TRBV7-2 and J usage is TRBJ2-7, with 7 bases that match TRBD1. CDR1 and CDR2 from the germline V gene are SGHTA and FQGNSA. With 1 base clipped from V and 2 bases from J, the junction kept 5 bases outside the gene matches. CDR3 size: 15 residues. The CDR3 region has the DNA TGTGCCAGCAGCTTAGAGGCAGGGGGTCCCTACGAGCAGTACTTC. Its translation is CASSLEAGGPYEQYF.

J is TRBJ1-3 and V is TRBV9; no reliable D call. V lost 7 bases to trimming and J lost 2 bases, with 7 bases between them. The CDR3 contains 12 residues. CDR1 SGDLS and CDR2 YYNGEE come from the germline V gene. This CDR3 is CASEGAGNTIYF. As DNA, the CDR3 is TGTGCCAGCGAGGGTGCTGGAAACACCATATATTTT.

The chain uses TRBV9 and TRBJ1-1; 7 bases line up with TRBD1. V shed 4 bases and J 0 bases; nucleotides not matched to a gene: 3. The CDR3 totals 14 residues. CDR1 is SGDLS and CDR2 is YYNGEE in the germline V gene. The CDR3: CASSRQGLNTEAFF. CDR3 nucleotides: TGTGCCAGCAGCCGACAGGGACTGAACACTGAAGCTTTCTTT.

The CDR3: CAISEGYRAAYF. The CDR3 DNA is TGTGCCATCAGTGAGGGCTACAGGGCGGCGTACTTC. V usage is TRBV10-3 and J usage is TRBJ2-7; TRBD1 is a possible D gene (6 bases). From germline, CDR1 is ENHRY and CDR2 SYGVKD. The V end lost 2 bases, the J end lost 12 bases, and 14 bases lay between the germline ends. The CDR3 has 12 residues.

This clone was observed once. The chain links TRBV10-1 to TRBJ2-7; D ambiguous. Trimming shortened V by 8 bases and J by 2 bases, and 16 bases separated the two germline ends. The V gene's germline CDR1 is WNHNN and CDR2 SYGVQD (reference sequence). The CDR3 sequence is 14 residues long. In DNA, the CDR3 is TGCGCCAGCGGCGGCGCTGACCCTCCCTACGAGCAGTACTTC. Translated, it gives CASGGADPPYEQYF.

The chain joins TRBV6-4 to TRBJ1-2, with TRBD1 as a possible D gene (5 bases). The CDR3 extends over 16 amino acids. The V and J ends lost 2 bases and 0 bases respectively, with 13 bases between them. Per germline, CDR1 MRHNA and CDR2 SNTAGT. CDR3 amino acids: CASSDRGGPSNYGYTF. The CDR3 nucleotides are TGTGCCAGCAGTGACAGGGGAGGCCCTTCTAACTATGGCTACACCTTC.

The chain is built from TRBV5-1 and TRBJ2-5; 8 bases align to TRBD2. CDR3 length: 14 amino acids. The germline V gene has CDR1 SGHRS and CDR2 YFSETQ. After removal of 0 bases from V and 5 bases from J, the junction contained 3 bases not matched to a gene. CDR3 residues: CASSLAGGPETQYF. DNA of the CDR3: TGCGCCAGCAGCTTGGCGGGGGGGCCGGAGACCCAGTACTTC.

This chain joins TRBV13 and TRBJ2-1, with TRBD2 matching over 9 bases. The V segment lost 5 bases and the J segment 0 bases; nucleotides outside the gene matches: 8. The germline CDR1 and CDR2 sequences are PRHDT and FYEKMQ (reference sequence). This CDR3 comprises 17 residues. CDR3: CASSVSTSGFSYNEQFF. CDR3 bases: TGTGCCAGCAGCGTCTCGACTAGCGGATTCTCCTACAATGAGCAGTTCTTC.

The V and J genes are TRBV30 and TRBJ1-5; TRBD1 agrees at 9 bases. V gave up 1 base and J gave up 2 bases; unmatched junction bases: 9. The CDR3 has 17 residues. Germline CDR1 and CDR2: GTSNPN and SVGIG (reference sequence). CDR3 coding DNA: TGTGCCTGGAGTGCGACTACAGGGGGCGTCGGCAATCAGCCCCAGCATTTT. Translating it yields CAWSATTGGVGNQPQHF.

This chain joins TRBV11-2 and TRBJ1-6; D is ambiguous. The CDR3 length is 15 residues. The ends were cut back, 1 base at V and 6 bases at J, with 10 bases in the middle. CDR1 and CDR2 from the germline V gene are SGHAT and FQNNGV. CDR3 sequence: CASSLGRFPNSPLHF. The CDR3 DNA sequence: TGTGCCAGCAGCTTAGGCAGGTTTCCTAATTCACCCCTCCACTTT.

This chain links TRBV25-1 with TRBJ2-7, with 8 bases aligning to TRBD1. V lost 2 bases and J lost 9; bases outside the gene matches: 6. Germline values: CDR1 MGHDK, CDR2 SYGVNS. This CDR3 comprises 13 residues. The CDR3 coding sequence is TGTGCCAGCAGTGAAGGGGACAGGTCCCTGCAGTACTTC. It is translated as CASSEGDRSLQYF.

J is TRBJ1-6 and V is TRBV6-5; D not resolved. V was shortened by 2 bases and J by 7 bases, with 6 bases between the two germline ends. The CDR3 has 13 residues. The germline V gene encodes CDR1 MNHEY and CDR2 SVGAGI. CDR3 DNA sequence: TGTGCCAGCAGTTACGATCAGAATTCACCCCTCCACTTT. Its protein is CASSYDQNSPLHF.